These 15 T cell receptor beta chains were all obtained from the same sample, sequenced in a study of PD-1 blockade in mismatch repair-deficient tumors. Generated by immunoSEQ multiplex PCR, the TCRdb table keeps only in-frame clones and is missing some. Counted here are tens of thousands of clones, 81% occurring once; the ten biggest clones make up roughly 2.7%. Sample: peripheral blood, taken 12 weeks after starting pembrolizumab. Receptors were obtained from an adult with mismatch repair-deficient cancer.

V is TRBV5-6 and J is TRBJ1-1; possible D gene TRBD1, 6 bases. The V gene lost 4 bases and the J gene lost 0 bases, with 19 bases spanning the gap. The CDR3 has 17 amino acids. CDR1 and CDR2 (germline): SGHDT, YYEEEE. CDR3 loop: CASSGGRARIMNTEAFF. In DNA form, the CDR3 reads TGTGCCAGCAGCGGGGGCCGGGCACGGATAATGAACACTGAAGCTTTCTTT.

This clone has more than one count but fewer than ten. V and J are TRBV6-5 and TRBJ1-2, with 8 nucleotides matching TRBD1. Germline V gives CDR1 MNHEY, CDR2 SVGAGI. V gave up 2 bases and J gave up 5 bases; unmatched junction bases: 10. CDR3 size: 16 residues. The CDR3 nucleotides read TGTGCCAGCAGTTACGATCGTCGGACAGGGTCATATGGCTACACCTTC. This gives the protein CASSYDRRTGSYGYTF.

The V and J genes are TRBV30 and TRBJ2-1, with 12 bases matching TRBD2. The CDR3 sequence is 15 residues long. J was trimmed by 10 bases and V by 0 bases; bases with no gene match: 7. Per germline, CDR1 GTSNPN and CDR2 SVGIG (reference sequence). CDR3 protein: CAWSVSSGRADEQFF. As DNA, the CDR3 is TGTGCCTGGAGTGTATCTAGCGGGAGGGCCGACGAGCAGTTCTTC.

The rearrangement links TRBV9 to TRBJ1-1, with D maybe TRBD1 (5 bases). The germline V gene encodes CDR1 SGDLS and CDR2 YYNGEE. With 2 bases removed from V and 5 bases from J, the gap between germline ends came to 10 bases. The CDR3 extends over 13 amino acids. This CDR3 is CASSVQGKTEAFF. In DNA form, the CDR3 reads TGTGCCAGCAGCGTTCAGGGAAAAACTGAAGCTTTCTTT.

CDR3: CASSRGGLAGGTDTQYF. The DNA for the CDR3 is TGTGCCAGCAGCCGCGGGGGGTTAGCGGGAGGCACAGATACGCAGTATTTT. The chain couples TRBV7-9 to TRBJ2-3; 9 bases are shared with TRBD2. V shed 5 bases and J 1 base; nucleotides not matched to a gene: 10. This CDR3 is built from 17 residues. Germline CDR1 is SEHNR and CDR2 is FQNEAQ (reference sequence).

V is TRBV4-3 and J is TRBJ2-1; D call uncertain. The length of the CDR3 is 15 residues. V was cut by 0 bases and J by 9 bases, with 15 bases left in between. The germline gives CDR1 LGHNA, CDR2 YSLEER. CDR3 bases: TGCGCCAGCAGCCAAGATCACCAGCCTTTGGGTGAGCAGTTCTTC. Amino acids: CASSQDHQPLGEQFF.

This rearrangement joins TRBV7-3 to TRBJ2-6, with D unclear. The CDR3 is 13 residues long. The germline CDR1 and CDR2 sequences are SGHTA and FQGTGA. V was shortened by 6 bases and J by 0 bases, with 3 bases between the two germline ends. CDR3 protein: CASRFSGANVLTF. CDR3 DNA sequence: TGTGCCAGCAGGTTCTCTGGGGCCAACGTCCTGACTTTC.

The chain is built from TRBV19 and TRBJ2-3; D call uncertain. Germline V lookup: CDR1 LNHDA, CDR2 SQIVND (reference sequence). V was trimmed by 2 bases and J by 1 base, leaving 4 bases between them. The CDR3 extends over 13 amino acids. CDR3 amino acids: CASSIRGTDTQYF. Written as DNA, the CDR3 is TGTGCCAGTAGTATAAGGGGCACAGATACGCAGTATTTT. The whole variable domain, filled in from reference TRBV19 and TRBJ2-3, reads DGGITQSPKYLFRKEGQNVTLSCEQNLNHDAMYWYRQDPGQGLRLIYYSQIVNDFQKGDIAEGYSVSREKKESFPLTVTSAQKNPTAFYLCASSIRGTDTQYFGPGTRLTVL.

V gene TRBV30 combines with J gene TRBJ2-3, with a possible D match to TRBD2 (6 bases). The CDR3 is made up of 14 amino acids. The V and J ends lost 3 bases and 0 bases respectively, with 10 bases between them. Germline V CDR1 and CDR2: GTSNPN, SVGIG (reference sequence). The DNA for the CDR3 is TGTGCCTGGAGGGGCGGGACTAGCACAGATACGCAGTATTTT. The encoded protein is CAWRGGTSTDTQYF.

The V and J genes are TRBV19 and TRBJ1-5; D is unclear. The CDR3 has 15 residues. The germline V gene has CDR1 LNHDA and CDR2 SQIVND (reference sequence). The ends were cut back, 8 bases at V and 7 bases at J, with 21 bases in the middle. The CDR3 protein is CASVPPGGGNQPQHF. DNA of the CDR3: TGTGCCAGTGTGCCGCCGGGAGGAGGTAACCAGCCCCAGCATTTT.

The chain couples TRBV28 to TRBJ1-2; perhaps TRBD1 as D (5 bases). Germline V CDR1 and CDR2: MDHEN, SYDVKM. CDR3 length: 14 amino acids. V lost 6 bases and J 2 bases, leaving 13 bases between the germline ends. The CDR3 loop reads CASSVGQGNYGYTF. CDR3 bases: TGTGCCAGCAGCGTGGGGCAGGGAAACTATGGCTACACCTTC.

In its sample, this clone was seen many times. The V gene is TRBV19, the J gene TRBJ2-2; D is perhaps TRBD1 (5 bases). This CDR3 is built from 15 residues. Germline loops: CDR1 LNHDA, CDR2 SQIVND (reference sequence). V was cut by 6 bases and J by 3 bases, with 14 bases left in between. CDR3 nucleotide sequence: TGTGCCAGTAGCCCAGGGTACTCACACACCGGGGAGCTGTTTTTT. Translating it yields CASSPGYSHTGELFF.

The genes are TRBV7-3 and TRBJ2-1, with 10 bases identical to TRBD2. CDR1 SGHTA and CDR2 FQGTGA come from the germline V gene. This CDR3 spans 15 amino acids. With 5 bases clipped from V and 5 bases from J, the junction kept 6 bases outside the gene matches. CDR3: CASSAGLAANNEQFF. In DNA form, the CDR3 reads TGTGCCAGCAGCGCCGGACTAGCGGCTAACAATGAGCAGTTCTTC. The full variable domain, its missing parts supplied by reference TRBV7-3 and TRBJ2-1, is GAGVSQTPSNKVTEKGKYVELRCDPISGHTALYWYRQSLGQGPEFLIYFQGTGAADDSGLPNDRFFAVRPEGSVSTLKIQRTERGDSAVYLCASSAGLAANNEQFFGPGTRLTVL.

The genes are TRBV6-4 and TRBJ2-2, with a possible D match to TRBD1 (6 bases). Trimming pared 0 bases from V and 6 bases from J, leaving 8 bases between. CDR3 length: 14 amino acids. CDR1 MRHNA and CDR2 SNTAGT come from the germline V gene. The CDR3 DNA reads as TGTGCCAGCAGTGACTCTTGGGGGCCCGGGGAGCTGTTTTTT. This sequence encodes CASSDSWGPGELFF.

The CDR3 sequence is CASSQESLPLTGELFF. DNA for the CDR3: TGTGCCAGCAGCCAAGAATCTCTTCCATTGACCGGGGAGCTGTTTTTT. The chain has TRBV4-2 and TRBJ2-2; D gene unclear. The germline CDR1 and CDR2 sequences are LGHNA and YNFKEQ. V lost 0 bases and J 5 bases, leaving 13 bases between the germline ends. The CDR3 totals 16 residues.